These 23 T cell receptor beta chains originate from one sample sequenced in a study of CD8 T cells in Susac syndrome. RNA amounts of roughly 0.45 to 1 ug underwent reverse transcription with random hexamers. TCRdb redid the calling of the immunoSEQ multiplex PCR reads with MiXCR, one entry per CDR3 protein. Among some 300,000 distinct CDR3 sequences, 65% to 90% were seen once, and the ten largest hold 0.21%. Input material: CD8+ T cells from PBMCs. The receptors here all came from a human donor with multiple sclerosis.

The V gene is TRBV11-1, the J gene TRBJ2-1; 14 positions match TRBD2. This CDR3 spans 21 amino acids. CDR1 and CDR2 (germline): SGHAT, FQDESV (reference sequence). Unmatched junction bases numbered 17, after V lost 5 bases and J lost 2 bases. The CDR3 DNA is TGTGCCAGCAGCCGGCCCTCCGGGACTAGCGGGAGAGAGTCAACCTACAATGAGCAGTTCTTC. Protein: CASSRPSGTSGRESTYNEQFF.

The CDR3 nucleotides are TGTGCCAGCAACCAACGATGGGATGGAAACACCATATATTTT. It specifies CASNQRWDGNTIYF. The gene calls are TRBV21-1 and TRBJ1-3. TRBV21-1 is noted as a pseudogene. The length of the CDR3 is 14 residues.

The chain has TRBV9 and TRBJ1-2; TRBD1 might be the D (5 bases). The CDR3 sequence is 15 residues long. Germline V gene sequence: CDR1 SGDLS, CDR2 YYNGEE. Deletions cut 4 bases from V and 5 bases from J, with 18 bases between. The CDR3 spells CASSPGGGPSYGYTF. For the CDR3, the DNA is TGTGCCAGCAGCCCCGGGGGGGGACCGTCTTATGGCTACACCTTC.

The rearrangement joins TRBV28 to TRBJ1-3, with D possibly matching TRBD1 (6 bases). The CDR3 is made up of 15 amino acids. Trimming left V 2 bases short and J 0 bases short, with 8 bases between. The germline V gene has CDR1 MDHEN and CDR2 SYDVKM. The CDR3 region has the DNA TGTGCCAGCAGTTTAGAACAGGGCTCTGGAAACACCATATATTTT. It is translated as CASSLEQGSGNTIYF.

J is TRBJ2-5 and V is TRBV28, with TRBD2 as a possible D gene (6 bases). The germline V gene encodes CDR1 MDHEN and CDR2 SYDVKM. The V end lost 5 bases, the J end lost 2 bases, and 18 bases lay between the germline ends. The CDR3 loop spans 16 amino acids. DNA of the CDR3: TGTGCCAGCAGTGCTCCGGAGGCGGGGCATCAAGAGACCCAGTACTTC. It yields the protein CASSAPEAGHQETQYF.

The chain joins TRBV3-1 to TRBJ2-7; a possible D gene is TRBD2 (6 bases). The length of the CDR3 is 13 residues. V was trimmed by 4 bases and J by 7 bases, leaving 14 bases between them. In germline, CDR1 is LGHDT, CDR2 YNNKEL (reference sequence). The CDR3 region has the DNA TGTGCCAGCAGCCCCCGGGCGGGGTTAGAGCAGTACTTC. Translation gives CASSPRAGLEQYF.

The chain carries TRBV19 and TRBJ1-2; the D gene is possibly TRBD1 (6 bases). The germline V gene has CDR1 LNHDA and CDR2 SQIVND (reference sequence). The length of the CDR3 is 13 residues. The V gene lost 5 bases and the J gene lost 4 bases, with 11 bases spanning the gap. The chain's CDR3 is CASSPWTAYGYTF. The CDR3 bases are TGTGCCAGTAGTCCCTGGACAGCCTATGGCTACACCTTC. Full variable domain (missing parts from reference TRBV19 and TRBJ1-2): DGGITQSPKYLFRKEGQNVTLSCEQNLNHDAMYWYRQDPGQGLRLIYYSQIVNDFQKGDIAEGYSVSREKKESFPLTVTSAQKNPTAFYLCASSPWTAYGYTFGSGTRLTVV.

This clonotype was observed once. This chain links TRBV5-6 with TRBJ1-6, with 7 positions matching TRBD1. The germline V gene encodes CDR1 SGHDT and CDR2 YYEEEE. V gave up 2 bases and J gave up 11 bases; unmatched junction bases: 1. The CDR3 covers 12 residues. In nucleotides, the CDR3 is TGTGCCAGCAGCTTTGGGACAGCACCCCTCCACTTT. This translates into CASSFGTAPLHF.

V and J are TRBV9 and TRBJ2-5; TRBD1 matches at 8 bases. After removal of 3 bases from V and 0 bases from J, the junction contained 4 bases not matched to a gene. Germline V gene sequence: CDR1 SGDLS, CDR2 YYNGEE. The CDR3 runs 15 residues. CDR3: CASSAGTGYQETQYF. As DNA, the CDR3 is TGTGCCAGCAGCGCCGGGACAGGCTACCAAGAGACCCAGTACTTC.

Here the CDR3 reads CASRHVNWQTVYEQYF. CDR3 coding DNA: TGTGCCAGCAGACACGTAAATTGGCAGACTGTCTACGAGCAGTACTTC. This chain joins TRBV28 and TRBJ2-7, with D hard to call. Germline V gene lookup returns CDR1 MDHEN and CDR2 SYDVKM. V was trimmed by 6 bases and J by 3 bases, leaving 21 bases between them. CDR3 length equals 16 residues.

The chain's CDR3 is CASRADRPFEYEQFF. For the CDR3, the DNA is TGTGCCAGCAGGGCGGACAGGCCCTTTGAGTATGAGCAGTTCTTC. The chain couples TRBV7-9 to TRBJ2-1; TRBD1 agrees at 7 bases. The CDR3 covers 15 residues. Germline V gene data show CDR1 as SEHNR and CDR2 as FQNEAQ (reference sequence). The V and J ends lost 6 bases and 8 bases, in that order; junction bases with no gene match: 13.

The gene calls are TRBV19 and TRBJ2-3; 9 bases agree with TRBD2. Germline lookup yields CDR1 LNHDA and CDR2 SQIVND (reference sequence). There are 16 residues in the CDR3. V lost 0 bases, J lost 4 bases, and 5 bases stayed unmatched. Here the CDR3 DNA reads TGTGCCAGTAGTATAGATACGGGACTAGCTGCAGATACGCAGTATTTT. Translation gives CASSIDTGLAADTQYF.

J is TRBJ1-4 and V is TRBV28, with D uncertain. The CDR3 contains 15 residues. CDR1 and CDR2 from the germline V gene are MDHEN and SYDVKM. V lost 0 bases and J 6 bases, leaving 11 bases between the germline ends. The CDR3 DNA follows: TGTGCCAGCAGTTTATGGGACCCCCAAGATGAAAAACTGTTTTTT. It yields the protein CASSLWDPQDEKLFF.

The chain links TRBV9 to TRBJ2-1; D uncertain. The V gene's germline CDR1 is SGDLS and CDR2 YYNGEE. This CDR3 region has 13 residues. With 2 bases removed from V and 8 bases from J, the gap between germline ends came to 11 bases. In nucleotides, the CDR3 is TGTGCCAGCAGCGTTGGGTCCGGGTATGAGCAGTTCTTC. It encodes CASSVGSGYEQFF.

V is TRBV2 and J is TRBJ2-7; D assignment may be TRBD1 or TRBD2 (5 bases each). This CDR3 is built from 16 residues. Looked up from germline, CDR1 is SNHLY and CDR2 is FYNNEI. Trimming removed 2 bases from V and 9 bases from J, with 23 bases in between. The CDR3, as DNA: TGTGCCAGCAGTGAATTGTACGGGACGTACCCTCTCGGGCAGTACTTC. Translating gives CASSELYGTYPLGQYF. The variable domain in full, completed from reference TRBV2 and TRBJ2-7, reads EPEVTQTPSHQVTQMGQEVILRCVPISNHLYFYWYRQILGQKVEFLVSFYNNEISEKSEIFDDQFSVERPDGSNFTLKIRSTKLEDSAMYFCASSELYGTYPLGQYFGPGTRLTVT.

The chain employs TRBV4-1 and TRBJ2-1; 8 bases map to TRBD2. The germline V gene encodes CDR1 MGHRA and CDR2 YSYEKL. The CDR3 covers 15 residues. V lost 3 bases, J lost 2 bases, and 3 bases stayed unmatched. The CDR3: CASSHIAGTYNEQFF. The CDR3 coding sequence is TGCGCCAGCAGCCACATAGCGGGAACCTACAATGAGCAGTTCTTC.

This sequence joins TRBV6-1 and TRBJ2-7, with 12 positions matching TRBD2. Per the germline V gene, CDR1 is MNHNS and CDR2 is SASEGT. V lost 6 bases to trimming and J lost 4 bases; unmatched junction nucleotides: 19. The CDR3 loop spans 19 amino acids. The CDR3 DNA is TGTGCCAGCAGACCCCGGACAGCAAGACTAGCGGGAGAGAGTTACGAGCAGTACTTC. Encoded protein: CASRPRTARLAGESYEQYF.

This clonotype has only a few counts. The chain couples TRBV27 to TRBJ1-2, with TRBD1 identical over 8 bases. With V trimmed by 8 bases and J by 6 bases, 14 bases remained unmatched. There are 15 residues in the CDR3. CDR1 is MNHEY, CDR2 SMNVEV, per germline (reference sequence). The CDR3: CASLKAGQGKDGYTF. The DNA of the CDR3 is TGTGCCAGCTTAAAGGCAGGACAGGGAAAGGATGGCTACACCTTC.

The genes are TRBV19 and TRBJ2-7; 8 bases are a match to TRBD1. Unmatched junction bases numbered 6, after V lost 6 bases and J lost 2 bases. This CDR3 spans 14 amino acids. Germline assignment: CDR1 LNHDA and CDR2 SQIVND (reference sequence). The DNA of the CDR3 is TGTGCCAGTAGCTTGACAGGGGCGACCTACGAGCAGTACTTC. Protein: CASSLTGATYEQYF.

The CDR3 DNA reads as TGTGCCAGCAGACAGACCGGGGCCACCTACGAGCAGTACTTC. As protein: CASRQTGATYEQYF. The chain has TRBV28 and TRBJ2-7; D is possibly TRBD1 or TRBD2 (5 bases each). This CDR3 spans 14 amino acids. Trimming took off 6 bases at V and 2 bases at J, with 14 bases between the two ends. Germline CDR1 and CDR2: MDHEN and SYDVKM. Full variable domain (outside the CDR3, taken from reference TRBV28 and TRBJ2-7): DVKVTQSSRYLVKRTGEKVFLECVQDMDHENMFWYRQDPGLGLRLIYFSYDVKMKEKGDIPEGYSVSREKKERFSLILESASTNQTSMYLCASRQTGATYEQYFGPGTRLTVT.

The CDR3 DNA is TGTGCCAGCAGTTTATGGGGTAGGGCGGCAACTAATGAAAAACTGTTTTTT. Translated: CASSLWGRAATNEKLFF. The rearrangement joins TRBV27 to TRBJ1-4; D ambiguous. The germline V gene has CDR1 MNHEY and CDR2 SMNVEV (reference sequence). This CDR3 comprises 17 residues. V was clipped by 1 base and J by 0 bases, with 12 bases between them.

V is TRBV13 and J is TRBJ1-5; 8 bases fit TRBD1. The germline gives CDR1 PRHDT, CDR2 FYEKMQ (reference sequence). With 4 bases clipped from V and 3 bases from J, the junction kept 5 bases outside the gene matches. The CDR3 has 15 amino acids. The CDR3 coding sequence is TGTGCCAGCAGCTCTTCGGACAGGGACAATCAGCCCCAGCATTTT. It encodes CASSSSDRDNQPQHF. Complete variable domain (other parts from reference TRBV13 and TRBJ1-5): AAGVIQSPRHLIKEKRETATLKCYPIPRHDTVYWYQQGPGQDPQFLISFYEKMQSDKGSIPDRFSAQQFSDYHSELNMSSLELGDSALYFCASSSSDRDNQPQHFGDGTRLSIL.

The chain has TRBV12-3 or TRBV12-4 and TRBJ2-7, with D possibly TRBD2 on 5 matching bases. V lost 6 bases and J 3 bases, leaving 15 bases between the germline ends. CDR3 length equals 14 residues. CDR3 in DNA: TGTGCCAGCAGCCCGGCGGCGGGTGACTACGAGCAGTACTTC. This encodes CASSPAAGDYEQYF.